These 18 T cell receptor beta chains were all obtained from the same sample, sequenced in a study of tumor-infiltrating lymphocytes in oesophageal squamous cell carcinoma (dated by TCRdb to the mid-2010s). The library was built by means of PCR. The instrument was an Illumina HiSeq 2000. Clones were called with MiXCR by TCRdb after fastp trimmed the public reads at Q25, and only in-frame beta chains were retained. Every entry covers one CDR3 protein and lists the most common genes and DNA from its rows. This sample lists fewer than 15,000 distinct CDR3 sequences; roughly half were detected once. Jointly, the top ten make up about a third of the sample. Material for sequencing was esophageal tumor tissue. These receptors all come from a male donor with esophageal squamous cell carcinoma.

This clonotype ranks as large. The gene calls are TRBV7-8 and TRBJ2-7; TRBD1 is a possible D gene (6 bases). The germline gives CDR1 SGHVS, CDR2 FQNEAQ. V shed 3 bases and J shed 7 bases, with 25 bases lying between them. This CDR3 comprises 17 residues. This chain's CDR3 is CASSLPLRDIRFREQYF. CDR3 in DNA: TGTGCCAGCAGCTTGCCCCTACGGGACATTAGATTTCGGGAGCAGTACTTC.

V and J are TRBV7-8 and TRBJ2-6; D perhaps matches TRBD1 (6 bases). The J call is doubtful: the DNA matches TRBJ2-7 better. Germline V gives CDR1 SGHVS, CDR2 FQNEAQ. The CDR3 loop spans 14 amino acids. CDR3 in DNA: TGTGCCAGCAGCTTAGCACAGGGACGCTACGAGCAGTACTTC. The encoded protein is CASSLAQGRYEQYF.

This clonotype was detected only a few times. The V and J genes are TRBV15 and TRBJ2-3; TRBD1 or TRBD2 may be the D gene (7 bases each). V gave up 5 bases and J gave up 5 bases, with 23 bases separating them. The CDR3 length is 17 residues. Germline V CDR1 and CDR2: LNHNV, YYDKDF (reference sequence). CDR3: CATSPRRGTVGGDTQYF. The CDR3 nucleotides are TGTGCCACCAGCCCCCGGCGGGGGACAGTGGGCGGAGATACGCAGTATTTT. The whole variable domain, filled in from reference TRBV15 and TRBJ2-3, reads DAMVIQNPRYQVTQFGKPVTLSCSQTLNHNVMYWYQQKSSQAPKLLFHYYDKDFNNEADTPDNFQSRRPNTSFCFLDIRSPGLGDTAMYLCATSPRRGTVGGDTQYFGPGTRLTVL.

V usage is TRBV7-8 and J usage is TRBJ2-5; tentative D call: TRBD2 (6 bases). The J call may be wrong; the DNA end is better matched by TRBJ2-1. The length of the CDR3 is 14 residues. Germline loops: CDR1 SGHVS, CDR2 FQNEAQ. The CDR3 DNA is TGTGCCAGCAGCTTAACGGGAGTATACAATGAGCAGTTCTTC. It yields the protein CASSLTGVYNEQFF.

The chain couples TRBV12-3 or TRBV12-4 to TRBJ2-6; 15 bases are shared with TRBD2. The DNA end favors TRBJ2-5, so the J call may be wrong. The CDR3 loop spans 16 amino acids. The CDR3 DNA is TGTGCCAGCAGCCCCCGGACTAGCGGGAGGGGTGAGACCCAGTACTTC. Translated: CASSPRTSGRGETQYF.

The chain's CDR3 is CASSLRGSGEQYF. CDR3 bases: TGTGCCAGCAGTTTAAGGGGATCGGGCGAGCAGTACTTC. The chain joins TRBV12-3 or TRBV12-4 to TRBJ2-6; a possible D gene is TRBD1 (5 bases). The DNA end favors TRBJ2-7, so the J call may be wrong. CDR3 size: 13 residues.

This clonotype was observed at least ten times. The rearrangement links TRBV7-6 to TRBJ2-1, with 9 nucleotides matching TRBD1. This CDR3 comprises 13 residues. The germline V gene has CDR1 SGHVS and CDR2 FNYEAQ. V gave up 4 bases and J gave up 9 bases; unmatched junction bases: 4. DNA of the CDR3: TGTGCCAGCAGCTGGGACAGGGAAAGTGAGCAGTTCTTC. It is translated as CASSWDRESEQFF.

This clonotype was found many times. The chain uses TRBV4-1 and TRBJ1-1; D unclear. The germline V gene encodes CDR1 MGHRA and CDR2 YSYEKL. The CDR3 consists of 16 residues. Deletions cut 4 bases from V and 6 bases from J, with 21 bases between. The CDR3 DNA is TGCGCCAGCAGCCCCCAGCTAGGCTTTAATTTTGCTGAAGCTTTCTTT. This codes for CASSPQLGFNFAEAFF.

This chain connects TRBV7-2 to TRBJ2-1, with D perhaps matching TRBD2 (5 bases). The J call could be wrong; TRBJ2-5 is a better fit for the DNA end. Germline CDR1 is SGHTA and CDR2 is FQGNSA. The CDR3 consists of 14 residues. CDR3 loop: CASSFSGNQETQYF. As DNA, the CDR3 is TGTGCCAGCAGCTTCAGCGGTAACCAAGAGACCCAGTACTTC.

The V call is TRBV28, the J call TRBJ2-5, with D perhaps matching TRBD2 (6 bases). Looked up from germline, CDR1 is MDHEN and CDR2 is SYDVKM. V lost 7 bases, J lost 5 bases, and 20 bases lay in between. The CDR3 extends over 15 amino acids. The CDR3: CASTPSGAGQETQYF. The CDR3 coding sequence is TGTGCCAGCACTCCCTCTGGGGCGGGGCAGGAGACCCAGTACTTC.

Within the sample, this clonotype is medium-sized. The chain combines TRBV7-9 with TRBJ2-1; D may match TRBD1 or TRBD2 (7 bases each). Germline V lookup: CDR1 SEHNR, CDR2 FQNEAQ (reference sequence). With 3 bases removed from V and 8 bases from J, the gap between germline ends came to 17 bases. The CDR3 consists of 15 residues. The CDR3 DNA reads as TGTGCCAGCAGCTTCCGGGACAGCGGGGACTATGAGCAGTTCTTC. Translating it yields CASSFRDSGDYEQFF.

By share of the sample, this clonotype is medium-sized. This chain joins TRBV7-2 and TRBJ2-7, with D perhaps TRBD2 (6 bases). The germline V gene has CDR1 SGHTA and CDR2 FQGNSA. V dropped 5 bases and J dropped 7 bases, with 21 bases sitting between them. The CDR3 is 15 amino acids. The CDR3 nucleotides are TGTGCCAGCAGCCCGGGACTTTTCCCGCCGCGGGAGCAGTACTTC. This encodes CASSPGLFPPREQYF.

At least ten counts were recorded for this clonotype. CDR3 region: CASSYPAGASYEQYF. The CDR3 nucleotides are TGTGCCAGCAGTTACCCAGCGGGGGCCTCCTACGAGCAGTACTTC. This sequence joins TRBV6-2 or TRBV6-3 and TRBJ2-7, with TRBD2 matching 8 bases. Trimming at V came to 2 bases and at J to 0 bases, leaving 3 bases not matched to a gene. Germline CDR1 reads MNHEY; CDR2 reads SVGEGT. This CDR3 contains 15 residues.

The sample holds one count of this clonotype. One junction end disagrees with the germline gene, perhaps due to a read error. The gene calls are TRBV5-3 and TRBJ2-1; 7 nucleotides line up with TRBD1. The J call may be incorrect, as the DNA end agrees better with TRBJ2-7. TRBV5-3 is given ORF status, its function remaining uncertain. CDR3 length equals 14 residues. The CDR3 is CASSSVGGYYEQYF. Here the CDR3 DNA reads TGTGCCAGCAGCTCGGTAGGGGGCTATTACGAGCAGTACTTC.

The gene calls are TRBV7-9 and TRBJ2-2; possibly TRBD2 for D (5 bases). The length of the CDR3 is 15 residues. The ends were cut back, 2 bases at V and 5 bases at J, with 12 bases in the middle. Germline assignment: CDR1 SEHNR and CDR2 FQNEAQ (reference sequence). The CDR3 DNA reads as TGTGCCAGCAGCTTAATGTCTGGCGGGACCGGGGAGCTGTTTTTT. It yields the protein CASSLMSGGTGELFF.

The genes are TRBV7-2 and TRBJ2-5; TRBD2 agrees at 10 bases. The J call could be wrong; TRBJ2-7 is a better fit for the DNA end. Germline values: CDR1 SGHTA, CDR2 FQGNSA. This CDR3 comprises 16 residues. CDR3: CASSLQAGGGTYEQYF. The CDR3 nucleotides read TGTGCCAGCAGCTTACAAGCGGGAGGGGGAACCTACGAGCAGTACTTC.

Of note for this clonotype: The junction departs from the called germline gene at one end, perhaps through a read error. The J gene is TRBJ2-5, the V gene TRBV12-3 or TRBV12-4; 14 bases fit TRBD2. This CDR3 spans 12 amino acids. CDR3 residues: CASSSGLAGGVF. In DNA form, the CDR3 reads TGTGCCAGCAGTTCCGGACTAGCGGGAGGAGTCTTC.

CDR3 sequence: CASSSLADYTDTQYF. CDR3 nucleotides: TGTGCCAGCAGCTCACTAGCGGACTACACAGATACGCAGTATTTT. The chain is built from TRBV7-2 and TRBJ2-3; 8 nucleotides match TRBD2. With V trimmed by 4 bases and J by 2 bases, 5 bases remained unmatched. This CDR3 region has 15 residues. Germline V gives CDR1 SGHTA, CDR2 FQGNSA.